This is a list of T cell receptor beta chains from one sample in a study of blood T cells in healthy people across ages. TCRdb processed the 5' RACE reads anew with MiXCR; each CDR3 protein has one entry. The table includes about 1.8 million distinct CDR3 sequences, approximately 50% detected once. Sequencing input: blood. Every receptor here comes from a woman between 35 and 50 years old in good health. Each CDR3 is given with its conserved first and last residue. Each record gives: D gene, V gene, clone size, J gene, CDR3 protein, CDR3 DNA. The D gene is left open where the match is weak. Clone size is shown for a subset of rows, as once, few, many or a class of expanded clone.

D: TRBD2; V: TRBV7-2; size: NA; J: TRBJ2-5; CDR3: CASSLFPGGRETQYF; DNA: TGTGCCAGCAGCTTATTTCCGGGGGGGCGGGAGACCCAGTACTTC
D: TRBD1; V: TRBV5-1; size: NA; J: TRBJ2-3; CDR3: CASSDYRGRPPFTDTQYF; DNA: TGCGCCAGCAGCGACTACAGGGGGCGCCCTCCATTCACAGATACGCAGTATTTT
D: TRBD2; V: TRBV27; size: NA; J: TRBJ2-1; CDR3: CASSPPTSGGAGQFF; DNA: TGTGCCAGCAGCCCCCCGACTAGCGGGGGGGCGGGGCAGTTCTTC
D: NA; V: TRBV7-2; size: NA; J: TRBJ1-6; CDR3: CASSSSGNRYNSPLHF; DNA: TGTGCCAGCAGTTCATCAGGGAATCGGTATAATTCACCCCTCCACTTT
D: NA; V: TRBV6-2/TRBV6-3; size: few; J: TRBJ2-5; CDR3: CASSQQTWETQYF; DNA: TGTGCCAGCAGTCAACAAACTTGGGAGACCCAGTACTTC
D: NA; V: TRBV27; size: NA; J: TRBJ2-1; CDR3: CASSTDTYNEQFF; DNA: TGTGCCAGCAGCACGGACACCTACAATGAGCAGTTCTTC
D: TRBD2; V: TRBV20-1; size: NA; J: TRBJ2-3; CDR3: CSARGRYRGGPDTQYF; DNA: TGCAGTGCTAGAGGTAGATACCGGGGGGGCCCAGATACGCAGTATTTT
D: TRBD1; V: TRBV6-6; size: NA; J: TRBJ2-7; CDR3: CATRDAGGKYEQYF; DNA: TGTGCCACTCGCGACGCAGGGGGTAAATACGAGCAGTACTTC
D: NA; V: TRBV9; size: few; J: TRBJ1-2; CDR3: CASSAQGPPRGYTF; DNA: TGTGCCAGCAGCGCCCAGGGCCCTCCTAGAGGCTACACCTTC
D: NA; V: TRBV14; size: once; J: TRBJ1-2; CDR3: CASSQDPGFRYGYTF; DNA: TGTGCCAGCAGCCAAGATCCCGGGTTCCGGTATGGCTACACCTTC
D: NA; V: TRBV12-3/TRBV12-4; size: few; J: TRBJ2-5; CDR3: CASSTPGGGMETQYF; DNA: TGTGCCAGCAGTACTCCAGGAGGCGGTATGGAGACCCAGTACTTC
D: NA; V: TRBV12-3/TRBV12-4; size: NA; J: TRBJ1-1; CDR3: CASGRGPRTEAFF; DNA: TGTGCCAGCGGGAGGGGCCCGAGAACTGAAGCTTTCTTT
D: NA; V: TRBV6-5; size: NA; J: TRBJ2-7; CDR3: CASRMDSETYNEQYF; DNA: TGTGCCAGCAGGATGGACAGCGAGACCTACAATGAGCAGTACTTC
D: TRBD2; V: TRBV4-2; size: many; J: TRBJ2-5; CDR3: CASSQASAGAETQYF; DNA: TGTGCCAGCAGCCAAGCTTCAGCGGGGGCAGAGACCCAGTACTTC
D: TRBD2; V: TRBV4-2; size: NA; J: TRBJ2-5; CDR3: CASSPPQSSGQETQYF; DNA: TGTGCCAGCAGCCCTCCCCAGTCTAGCGGCCAAGAGACCCAGTACTTC
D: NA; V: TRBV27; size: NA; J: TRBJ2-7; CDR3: CAGGDRVPFYEQYF; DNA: TGTGCCGGGGGAGACCGTGTCCCATTCTACGAGCAGTACTTC
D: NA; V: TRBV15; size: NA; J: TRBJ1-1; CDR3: CATSRDPWVAFF; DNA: TGTGCCACCAGCAGAGATCCCTGGGTTGCTTTCTTT
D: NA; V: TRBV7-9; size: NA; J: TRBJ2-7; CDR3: CARSPGGKRGRNEQYF; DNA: TGTGCCCGCAGCCCTGGGGGCAAACGGGGACGGAACGAGCAGTACTTC
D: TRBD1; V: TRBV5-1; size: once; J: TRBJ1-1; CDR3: CASRETGDRDTEAFF; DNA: TGCGCCAGCAGGGAAACAGGGGACCGCGACACTGAAGCTTTCTTT
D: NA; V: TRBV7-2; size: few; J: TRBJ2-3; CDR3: CASSLTVLTSTDTQYF; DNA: TGTGCCAGCAGCTTGACAGTATTGACTAGCACAGATACGCAGTATTTT